This TCR beta chain was recorded in a study of blood T cell repertoires in COVID-19. The junction had 11 bases not matched to a gene; V was cut back by 6 bases and J by 5 bases. The CDR3 contains 15 residues. Germline V gives CDR1 MNHEY, CDR2 SMNVEV (reference sequence). Clones were sequenced by immunoSEQ multiplex PCR, and TCRdb holds only the in-frame ones, with some missing. The sample has about 76,000 clones; roughly 88% are singletons. The V gene is TRBV27, the J gene TRBJ2-5; 8 positions agree with TRBD1. The receptor was isolated from a woman aged 50 to 60 in a cohort sampled during active COVID-19. The material sequenced was peripheral blood. CDR3: CASSLQGGTGETQYF. The CDR3 DNA sequence: TGTGCCAGCAGCTTACAGGGGGGCACGGGGGAGACCCAGTACTTC.